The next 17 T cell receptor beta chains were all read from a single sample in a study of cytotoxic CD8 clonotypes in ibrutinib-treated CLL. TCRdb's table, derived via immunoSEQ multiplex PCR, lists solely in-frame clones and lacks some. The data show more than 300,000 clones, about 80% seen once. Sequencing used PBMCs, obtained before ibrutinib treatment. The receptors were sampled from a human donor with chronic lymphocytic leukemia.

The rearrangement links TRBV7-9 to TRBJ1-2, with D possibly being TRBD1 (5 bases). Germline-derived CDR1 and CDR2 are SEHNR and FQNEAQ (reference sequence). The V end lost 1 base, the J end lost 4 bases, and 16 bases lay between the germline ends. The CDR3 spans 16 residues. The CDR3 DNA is TGTGCCAGCAGCTTAGATTGGCAGGGCGTCGGCTATGGCTACACCTTC. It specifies CASSLDWQGVGYGYTF.

The CDR3, as DNA: TGTGCCAGCAGTGAAATATTAGGATCGGGTCAGCCCCAGCATTTT. It translates to CASSEILGSGQPQHF. The chain recombines TRBV6-1 with TRBJ1-5; D is unresolved. Germline V gives CDR1 MNHNS, CDR2 SASEGT. Trimming stripped 2 bases from V and 6 bases from J, with 14 bases between. This CDR3 contains 15 residues.

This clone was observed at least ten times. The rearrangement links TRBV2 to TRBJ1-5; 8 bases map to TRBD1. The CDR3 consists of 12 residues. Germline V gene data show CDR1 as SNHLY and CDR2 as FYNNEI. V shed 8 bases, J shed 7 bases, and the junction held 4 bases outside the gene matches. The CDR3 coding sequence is TGTGCCAGCCAGGGGGCGGGGCAGCCCCAGCATTTT. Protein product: CASQGAGQPQHF.

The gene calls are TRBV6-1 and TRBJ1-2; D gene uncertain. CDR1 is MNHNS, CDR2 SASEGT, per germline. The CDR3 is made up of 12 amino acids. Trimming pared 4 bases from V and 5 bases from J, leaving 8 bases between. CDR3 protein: CASSARNYGYTF. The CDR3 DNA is TGTGCCAGCAGTGCCCGGAATTATGGCTACACCTTC.

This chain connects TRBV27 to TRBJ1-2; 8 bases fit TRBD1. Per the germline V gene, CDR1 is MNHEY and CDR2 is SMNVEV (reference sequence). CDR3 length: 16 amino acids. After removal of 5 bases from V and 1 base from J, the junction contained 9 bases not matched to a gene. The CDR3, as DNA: TGTGCCAGCAGTCACGGGACAGGATCCTATAACTATGGCTACACCTTC. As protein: CASSHGTGSYNYGYTF.

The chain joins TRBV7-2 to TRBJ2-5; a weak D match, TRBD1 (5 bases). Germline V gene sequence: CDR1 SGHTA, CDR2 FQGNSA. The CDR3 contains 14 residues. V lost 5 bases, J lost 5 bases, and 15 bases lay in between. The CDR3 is CASSLRWQGETQYF. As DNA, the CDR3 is TGTGCCAGCAGCCTACGGTGGCAGGGCGAGACCCAGTACTTC.

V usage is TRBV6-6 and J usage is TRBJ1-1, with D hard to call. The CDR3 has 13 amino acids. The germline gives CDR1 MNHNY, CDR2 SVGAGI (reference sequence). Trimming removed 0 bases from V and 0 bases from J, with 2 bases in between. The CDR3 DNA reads TGTGCCAGCAGTTACTCGCTGAACACTGAAGCTTTCTTT. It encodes CASSYSLNTEAFF.

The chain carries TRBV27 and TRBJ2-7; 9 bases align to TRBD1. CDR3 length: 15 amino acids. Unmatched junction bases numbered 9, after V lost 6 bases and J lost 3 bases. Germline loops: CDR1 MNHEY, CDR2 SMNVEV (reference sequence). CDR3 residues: CASSLRQGVSYEQYF. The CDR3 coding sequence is TGTGCCAGCAGCCTCCGACAGGGGGTAAGCTACGAGCAGTACTTC.

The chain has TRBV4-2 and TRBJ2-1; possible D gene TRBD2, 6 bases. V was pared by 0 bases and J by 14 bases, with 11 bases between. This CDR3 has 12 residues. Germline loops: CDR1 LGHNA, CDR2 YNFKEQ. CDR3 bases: TGTGCCAGCAGCCAAGATCTGCGGAGGGAGTTCTTC. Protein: CASSQDLRREFF.

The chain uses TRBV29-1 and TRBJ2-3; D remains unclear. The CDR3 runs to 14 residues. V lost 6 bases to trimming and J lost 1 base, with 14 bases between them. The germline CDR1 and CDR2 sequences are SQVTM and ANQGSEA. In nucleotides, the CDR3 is TGCAGCGTCCCAACTACGTCTCGCACAGATACGCAGTATTTT. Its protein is CSVPTTSRTDTQYF.

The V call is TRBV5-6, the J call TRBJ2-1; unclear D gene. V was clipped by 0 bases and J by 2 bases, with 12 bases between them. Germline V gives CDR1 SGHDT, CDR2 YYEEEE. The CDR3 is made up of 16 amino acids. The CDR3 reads CASSLVRLVPYNEQFF. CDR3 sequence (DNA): TGTGCCAGCAGCTTGGTGAGGTTAGTCCCCTACAATGAGCAGTTCTTC.

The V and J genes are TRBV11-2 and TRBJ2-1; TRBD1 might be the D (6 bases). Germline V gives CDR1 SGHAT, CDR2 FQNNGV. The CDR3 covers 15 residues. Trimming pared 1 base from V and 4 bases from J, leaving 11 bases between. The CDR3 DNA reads TGTGCCAGCAGCTTAGCCAGGGGAGCGTACAATGAGCAGTTCTTC. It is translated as CASSLARGAYNEQFF.

The CDR3 DNA follows: TGTGCCAGCAGCTTCCCGCACAGCGAGCAGTACTTC. As protein: CASSFPHSEQYF. The chain carries TRBV7-9 and TRBJ2-7, with no clear D. CDR1 and CDR2 from the germline V gene are SEHNR and FQNEAQ (reference sequence). Trimming shortened V by 3 bases and J by 6 bases, and 9 bases separated the two germline ends. This CDR3 is built from 12 residues.

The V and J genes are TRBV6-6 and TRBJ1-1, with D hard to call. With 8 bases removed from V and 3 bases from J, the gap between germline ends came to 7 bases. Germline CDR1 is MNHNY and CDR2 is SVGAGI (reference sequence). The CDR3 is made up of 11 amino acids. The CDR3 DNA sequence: TGTGCCAGCCGGGTGGACACTGAAGCTTTCTTT. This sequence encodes CASRVDTEAFF.

The CDR3 DNA sequence: TGTGCCAGCAGCGTAGCTGCTCAGGGGGCAATGGATACGCAGTATTTT. Encoded protein: CASSVAAQGAMDTQYF. This rearrangement joins TRBV9 to TRBJ2-3; 8 bases align to TRBD1. CDR1 SGDLS and CDR2 YYNGEE come from the germline V gene. The CDR3 has 16 amino acids. V shed 0 bases, J shed 6 bases, and the junction held 9 bases outside the gene matches.

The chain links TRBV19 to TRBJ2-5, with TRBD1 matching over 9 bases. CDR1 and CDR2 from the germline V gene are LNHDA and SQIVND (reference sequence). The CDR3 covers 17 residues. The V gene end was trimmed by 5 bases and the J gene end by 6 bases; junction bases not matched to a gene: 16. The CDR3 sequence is CASSRIPGQGGLKTQYF. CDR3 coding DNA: TGTGCCAGTAGTCGAATTCCGGGACAGGGAGGATTAAAGACCCAGTACTTC.

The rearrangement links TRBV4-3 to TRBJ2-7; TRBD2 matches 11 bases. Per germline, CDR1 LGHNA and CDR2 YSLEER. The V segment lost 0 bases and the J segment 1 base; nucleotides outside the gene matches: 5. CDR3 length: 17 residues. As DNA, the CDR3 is TGCGCCAGCAGCCAAGAGCGACTAGCGGGAATTTCCTACGAGCAGTACTTC. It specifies CASSQERLAGISYEQYF.